A selection of T cell receptor beta chains follows, all from one sample in a study of T cell repertoires in cytomegalovirus infection. TCRdb recomputed calls from the reads with MiXCR, one row per CDR3 protein. The sample shows around 70,000 distinct CDR3 sequences, about 4.2% of them seen only once. The material sequenced was PBMCs. The receptors derive from a human donor in good health (CMV status not recorded). Some clones in this sample may be carry-over from other donors' samples. The CDR3 runs from the conserved cysteine through the conserved F or W. Fields, in order: D gene, V gene, J gene, clone size, CDR3 protein, CDR3 DNA. The D gene is left open where the match is weak. Only part of the rows carry a size: once, few, many, or a class if the clone is expanded.

D: NA; V: TRBV12-3/TRBV12-4; J: TRBJ2-3; size: many; CDR3: CASSIQTGTDTQYF; DNA: TGTGCCAGCAGTATCCAGACGGGGACAGATACGCAGTATTTT
D: NA; V: TRBV4-3; J: TRBJ1-5; size: many; CDR3: CASSQEGGQPQHF; DNA: TGCGCCAGCAGCCAAGAGGGAGGGCAGCCCCAGCATTTT
D: NA; V: TRBV7-2; J: TRBJ1-3; size: many; CDR3: CASSRAGWGQNSGNTIYF; DNA: TGTGCCAGCAGCCGGGCGGGGTGGGGACAAAACTCTGGAAACACCATATATTTT
D: NA; V: TRBV2; J: TRBJ2-5; size: many; CDR3: CASSRDVGETQYF; DNA: TGTGCCAGCAGTCGGGACGTTGGAGAGACCCAGTACTTC
D: NA; V: TRBV27; J: TRBJ1-1; size: many; CDR3: CASSSREAGPMNTEAFF; DNA: TGTGCCAGCAGTTCGCGGGAGGCAGGGCCTATGAACACTGAAGCTTTCTTT
D: NA; V: TRBV29-1; J: TRBJ1-1; size: few; CDR3: CSAHRRGSTEAFF; DNA: TGCAGCGCCCACAGGCGTGGGTCCACTGAAGCTTTCTTT
D: TRBD1; V: TRBV7-6; J: TRBJ1-3; size: many; CDR3: CASSLGTGAGNTIYF; DNA: TGTGCCAGCAGCTTAGGGACAGGGGCGGGAAACACCATATATTTT
D: NA; V: TRBV27; J: TRBJ2-4; size: many; CDR3: CASSLNLAKNIQYF; DNA: TGTGCCAGCAGTTTAAATCTAGCCAAAAACATTCAGTACTTC
D: TRBD2; V: TRBV7-2; J: TRBJ2-7; size: few; CDR3: CASSLVRGGNYEQYF; DNA: TGTGCCAGCAGCTTAGTCCGCGGGGGGAACTACGAGCAGTACTTC
D: NA; V: TRBV28; J: TRBJ1-1; size: NA; CDR3: CASSFGLWDGRGAFF; DNA: TGTGCCAGCAGTTTTGGTCTTTGGGACGGGCGTGGAGCTTTCTTT
D: NA; V: TRBV28; J: TRBJ2-5; size: many; CDR3: CASSLFPNSETQYF; DNA: TGTGCCAGCAGTTTGTTCCCGAATTCAGAGACCCAGTACTTC
D: TRBD1; V: TRBV7-2; J: TRBJ2-7; size: many; CDR3: CASSGRTGKSYEQYF; DNA: TGTGCCAGCAGCGGACGGACAGGGAAGTCCTACGAGCAGTACTTC
D: TRBD2; V: TRBV7-2; J: TRBJ2-7; size: many; CDR3: CASSRSGGLSYEQYF; DNA: TGTGCCAGCAGTCGAAGCGGGGGGCTCTCCTACGAGCAGTACTTC
D: NA; V: TRBV7-2; J: TRBJ2-1; size: many; CDR3: CASSLEGSRVLYNEQFF; DNA: TGTGCCAGCAGCTTAGAGGGATCGCGGGTTCTCTACAATGAGCAGTTCTTC
D: NA; V: TRBV7-2; J: TRBJ2-2; size: many; CDR3: CASSLFDTGELFF; DNA: TGTGCCAGCAGCTTGTTTGACACCGGGGAGCTGTTTTTT
D: NA; V: TRBV7-2; J: TRBJ2-7; size: many; CDR3: CASSFVQGTYEQYF; DNA: TGTGCCAGCAGCTTCGTGCAGGGAACCTACGAGCAGTACTTC
D: TRBD1; V: TRBV6-1; J: TRBJ2-7; size: NA; CDR3: CASSLTGIYEQYF; DNA: TGTGCCAGCAGTTTGACAGGGATCTACGAGCAGTACTTC
D: NA; V: TRBV4-3; J: TRBJ1-4; size: many; CDR3: CASSQDKEARRFF; DNA: TGCGCCAGCAGCCAAGACAAGGAGGCCCGCAGGTTTTTT
D: NA; V: TRBV11-2; J: TRBJ2-1; size: many; CDR3: CASSPADAPFRIEQFF; DNA: TGTGCCAGCAGCCCGGCGGACGCACCGTTTCGAATTGAGCAGTTCTTC
D: NA; V: TRBV7-2; J: TRBJ1-1; size: many; CDR3: CASSSLLRGGSEAFF; DNA: TGTGCCAGCAGCTCCCTTCTTCGGGGCGGATCTGAAGCTTTCTTT
D: TRBD2; V: TRBV20-1; J: TRBJ2-1; size: many; CDR3: CSARRPSGGVISYNEQFF; DNA: TGCAGTGCTAGGAGGCCTAGCGGGGGGGTTATCTCCTACAATGAGCAGTTCTTC
D: NA; V: TRBV7-2; J: TRBJ2-7; size: few; CDR3: CASSTRQVYEQYF; DNA: TGTGCCAGCAGCACCCGACAGGTCTACGAGCAGTACTTC
D: TRBD1; V: TRBV6-2/TRBV6-3; J: TRBJ1-1; size: many; CDR3: CASLGTGGFFRNTEAFF; DNA: TGTGCCAGCTTGGGGACAGGGGGCTTCTTTCGGAACACTGAAGCTTTCTTT
D: NA; V: TRBV20-1; J: TRBJ2-7; size: many; CDR3: CSARRGSSYEQYF; DNA: TGCAGTGCTAGAAGGGGAAGCTCCTACGAGCAGTACTTC
D: NA; V: TRBV7-2; J: TRBJ1-6; size: many; CDR3: CASSLVTSPLHF; DNA: TGTGCCAGCAGCTTAGTTACTTCACCCCTCCACTTT
D: NA; V: TRBV11-1; J: TRBJ2-6; size: many; CDR3: CASSPPGGANVLTF; DNA: TGTGCCAGCAGCCCCCCTGGTGGGGCCAACGTCCTGACTTTC
D: NA; V: TRBV6-5; J: TRBJ2-3; size: NA; CDR3: CASSYYGGLETDTQYF; DNA: TGTGCCAGCAGTTACTACGGGGGGCTGGAAACAGATACGCAGTATTTT
D: TRBD1; V: TRBV6-6; J: TRBJ2-7; size: many; CDR3: CASSTTGTERSVRYEQYF; DNA: TGTGCCAGCAGTACCACCGGGACAGAAAGGAGTGTTAGGTACGAGCAGTACTTC